These 9 T cell receptor beta chains share one sample of origin, sequenced in a study of OX40 agonist ivuxolimab in advanced cancers. Libraries were prepared by immunoSEQ multiplex PCR; TCRdb keeps only in-frame clonotypes and omits some of them. The sample contains fewer than 70,000 clones, roughly 85% of which appear only once. The specimen comprised CD4+ or CD8+ T cells sorted from blood, sampled in a trial of the OX40 agonist ivuxolimab. The source is an adult with an advanced solid tumor such as melanoma, head and neck, liver or kidney cancer.

This chain connects TRBV18 to TRBJ2-3; 15 bases align to TRBD2. The CDR3 is 17 amino acids. Germline V gene lookup returns CDR1 KGHSH and CDR2 LQKENI. V lost 0 bases and J lost 5; bases outside the gene matches: 3. Here the CDR3 DNA reads TGTGCCAGCTCACCACCGGGACTAGCGGGAGGAGGAGATACGCAGTATTTT. Translating gives CASSPPGLAGGGDTQYF. Supplemented by reference TRBV18 and TRBJ2-3, the full variable domain reads NAGVMQNPRHLVRRRGQEARLRCSPMKGHSHVYWYRQLPEEGLKFMVYLQKENIIDESGMPKERFSAEFPKEGPSILRIQQVVRGDSAAYFCASSPPGLAGGGDTQYFGPGTRLTVL.

This clone was seen a single time. The CDR3, as DNA: TGTGCCAGCAAGGTGCGCACAACGGATGAAAAACTGTTTTTT. Residues: CASKVRTTDEKLFF. The chain recombines TRBV2 with TRBJ1-4; D ambiguous. The V and J ends lost 7 bases and 6 bases respectively, with 15 bases between them. The CDR3 sequence is 14 residues long. The germline CDR1 and CDR2 sequences are SNHLY and FYNNEI. Full variable domain (rest looked up from reference TRBV2 and TRBJ1-4): EPEVTQTPSHQVTQMGQEVILRCVPISNHLYFYWYRQILGQKVEFLVSFYNNEISEKSEIFDDQFSVERPDGSNFTLKIRSTKLEDSAMYFCASKVRTTDEKLFFGSGTQLSVL.

The chain joins TRBV11-3 to TRBJ2-5; the D gene could be TRBD1 or TRBD2 (5 bases each). The CDR3 sequence is 11 residues long. V shed 5 bases and J shed 5 bases, with 6 bases lying between them. Germline CDR1 is SGHNT and CDR2 is YENEEA. The CDR3 sequence is CASSEGETQYF. CDR3 sequence (DNA): TGTGCCAGCAGCGAGGGGGAGACCCAGTACTTC.

The chain combines TRBV9 with TRBJ2-3; D not resolved. V lost 0 bases, J lost 5 bases, and 1 base lay in between. Germline loops: CDR1 SGDLS, CDR2 YYNGEE. CDR3 length: 11 amino acids. DNA of the CDR3: TGTGCCAGCAGCGTAGAAGATACGCAGTATTTT. Amino acid sequence: CASSVEDTQYF. The whole variable domain, remainder taken from reference TRBV9 and TRBJ2-3, is DSGVTQTPKHLITATGQRVTLRCSPRSGDLSVYWYQQSLDQGLQFLIQYYNGEERAKGNILERFSAQQFPDLHSELNLSSLELGDSALYFCASSVEDTQYFGPGTRLTVL.

V usage is TRBV6-1 and J usage is TRBJ2-7; 7 bases are shared with TRBD2. The CDR3 contains 12 residues. Trimming removed 8 bases from V and 1 base from J; junction bases left unmatched: 2. Looked up from germline, CDR1 is MNHNS and CDR2 is SASEGT. The CDR3 is CASRSGSYEQYF. The DNA for the CDR3 is TGTGCCAGCCGTAGCGGGTCCTACGAGCAGTACTTC.

The V call is TRBV28, the J call TRBJ2-7; TRBD2 matches at 10 bases. J was trimmed by 5 bases and V by 10 bases; bases with no gene match: 5. Per germline, CDR1 MDHEN and CDR2 SYDVKM. The CDR3 sequence is 12 residues long. CDR3 in amino acids: CATGTSDDEQYF. DNA of the CDR3: TGTGCCACCGGGACTAGCGATGACGAGCAGTACTTC.

The chain links TRBV5-6 to TRBJ1-2; 9 bases are shared with TRBD1. Germline CDR1 SGHDT, CDR2 YYEEEE. Trimming cost V 4 bases and J 8 bases; bases outside gene matches: 12. The CDR3 sequence is 15 residues long. For the CDR3, the DNA is TGTGCCAGCAGCCAAGGGGGACAGGGCGTGTGGGGCTACACCTTC. Translating it yields CASSQGGQGVWGYTF.

The chain is built from TRBV2 and TRBJ1-4; the D is unclear. V was trimmed by 4 bases and J by 4 bases, leaving 7 bases between them. The germline CDR1 and CDR2 sequences are SNHLY and FYNNEI. This CDR3 spans 13 amino acids. CDR3 coding DNA: TGTGCCAGCAGTGGGCCAGTTAATGAAAAACTGTTTTTT. Its protein is CASSGPVNEKLFF. The full variable domain, its missing parts supplied by reference TRBV2 and TRBJ1-4, is EPEVTQTPSHQVTQMGQEVILRCVPISNHLYFYWYRQILGQKVEFLVSFYNNEISEKSEIFDDQFSVERPDGSNFTLKIRSTKLEDSAMYFCASSGPVNEKLFFGSGTQLSVL.

The CDR3 spells CASSRGGDQTEAFF. The CDR3 coding sequence is TGTGCCAGTAGTAGGGGGGGGGATCAGACTGAAGCTTTCTTT. This rearrangement joins TRBV19 to TRBJ1-1; D is perhaps TRBD1 (5 bases). Looked up from germline, CDR1 is LNHDA and CDR2 is SQIVND (reference sequence). This CDR3 contains 14 residues. Trimming removed 4 bases at V and 5 bases at J, with 14 bases between.